This TCR beta chain was captured by sequencing in a study of cytomegalovirus exposure and HLA in healthy donors. This CDR3 is 17 amino acids long. Germline CDR1 and CDR2: SGDLS and YYNGEE. Deletions cut 4 bases from V and 0 bases from J, with 17 bases between. Whole-study findings and limits: CMV antigen specificity of a few CMV-associated chains was confirmed in vitro. Reports described diagnosis of cytomegalovirus status by the classifier as highly specific and sensitive.

Produced via immunoSEQ multiplex PCR; TCRdb's table is partial and in-frame only. The sample comprises 55,000 to 75,000 clones, 90% to 95% of which are singletons, and 3% to 3.5% rests with the top ten. Points on this clone: The antigen is not known.

The receptor was isolated from a man younger than 30 in good health and CMV-seronegative. The sample was PBMCs. The rearrangement uses TRBV9 and TRBJ1-3; a possible D gene is TRBD1 (6 bases). The CDR3 DNA reads as TGTGCCAGCAGCCCAGGGGTCTATATGAGCTCTGGAAACACCATATATTTT. Translating gives CASSPGVYMSSGNTIYF.